The 5 T cell receptor beta chains presented below share a single source sample, sequenced in a study of a mutant IDH1 vaccine in newly diagnosed glioma. Time point meaning: week 47, end of study. Topical imiquimod was applied with each vaccine dose, which held 300 ug of mutant IDH1 20-mer peptide. The method was immunoSEQ multiplex PCR; TCRdb's version includes in-frame clones alone and lacks a portion of them. The sample yields approximately 100,000 clones, under 90% seen once. Their cognate antigens are unknown. The sample here was PBMCs, taken from a glioma patient whose treatment included an IDH1 peptide vaccine. These receptors came from a woman aged 45-60 years with glioma.

The chain uses TRBV7-9 and TRBJ1-1; D unresolved. Germline V gene sequence: CDR1 SEHNR, CDR2 FQNEAQ (reference sequence). Trimming took off 0 bases at V and 4 bases at J, with 12 bases between the two ends. The CDR3 consists of 15 residues. For the CDR3, the DNA is TGTGCCAGCAGCTTAGCGCGTACCACGGGCACTGAAGCTTTCTTT. It yields the protein CASSLARTTGTEAFF. Complete variable domain (other parts from reference TRBV7-9 and TRBJ1-1): DTGVSQNPRHKITKRGQNVTFRCDPISEHNRLYWYRQTLGQGPEFLTYFQNEAQLEKSRLLSDRFSAERPKGSFSTLEIQRTEQGDSAMYLCASSLARTTGTEAFFGQGTRLTVV.

The gene calls are TRBV5-1 and TRBJ1-1; D is undetermined. Trimming left V 1 base short and J 0 bases short, with 7 bases between. The CDR3 runs 14 residues. Germline-derived CDR1 and CDR2 are SGHRS and YFSETQ. CDR3 nucleotide sequence: TGCGCCAGCAGCTTGCTCTCTGTGAACACTGAAGCTTTCTTT. It yields the protein CASSLLSVNTEAFF.

This clone was seen once. The chain uses TRBV4-1 and TRBJ2-3, with D hard to call. V dropped 1 base and J dropped 1 base, with 12 bases sitting between them. From germline, CDR1 is MGHRA and CDR2 YSYEKL. This CDR3 spans 16 amino acids. CDR3 in DNA: TGCGCCAGCAGCCAAGGTAGTCGTTTTGGCACAGATACGCAGTATTTT. It yields the protein CASSQGSRFGTDTQYF.

The CDR3 coding sequence is TGCAGCGTTGAGAGACAGGGAGTCCACGAGCAGTACTTC. This translates into CSVERQGVHEQYF. V and J are TRBV29-1 and TRBJ2-7; 7 nucleotides agree with TRBD1. The CDR3 totals 13 residues. Trimming at V came to 3 bases and at J to 5 bases, leaving 7 bases not matched to a gene. The germline V gene encodes CDR1 SQVTM and CDR2 ANQGSEA.

The chain carries TRBV5-6 and TRBJ1-5; D uncertain. Germline V gene lookup returns CDR1 SGHDT and CDR2 YYEEEE. The CDR3 length is 15 residues. With 0 bases removed from V and 7 bases from J, the gap between germline ends came to 14 bases. DNA of the CDR3: TGTGCCAGCAGCTTGGAGGGTGGTAAGGCCCAGCCCCAGCATTTT. It encodes CASSLEGGKAQPQHF.